The present TCR beta chain was sequenced within a study of blood T cell repertoires in COVID-19. Study at large: T cells, B-cell-depleted T cells, or PBMCs supplied cDNA or gDNA.

The CDR3 covers 14 residues. V dropped 1 base and J dropped 0 bases, with 4 bases sitting between them. Germline-derived CDR1 and CDR2 are SGDLS and YYNGEE. This clone was observed once. TCRdb keeps only in-frame clones here, not all; method: immunoSEQ multiplex PCR. The table records under 400,000 clones, about 90% of them present only once. The sequencing input was peripheral blood. V usage is TRBV9 and J usage is TRBJ2-2, with no clear D. The origin of this receptor is a man younger than 35 with active or convalescent COVID-19. Written as DNA, the CDR3 is TGTGCCAGCAGCGTAACTCCGAACACCGGGGAGCTGTTTTTT. It is translated as CASSVTPNTGELFF.